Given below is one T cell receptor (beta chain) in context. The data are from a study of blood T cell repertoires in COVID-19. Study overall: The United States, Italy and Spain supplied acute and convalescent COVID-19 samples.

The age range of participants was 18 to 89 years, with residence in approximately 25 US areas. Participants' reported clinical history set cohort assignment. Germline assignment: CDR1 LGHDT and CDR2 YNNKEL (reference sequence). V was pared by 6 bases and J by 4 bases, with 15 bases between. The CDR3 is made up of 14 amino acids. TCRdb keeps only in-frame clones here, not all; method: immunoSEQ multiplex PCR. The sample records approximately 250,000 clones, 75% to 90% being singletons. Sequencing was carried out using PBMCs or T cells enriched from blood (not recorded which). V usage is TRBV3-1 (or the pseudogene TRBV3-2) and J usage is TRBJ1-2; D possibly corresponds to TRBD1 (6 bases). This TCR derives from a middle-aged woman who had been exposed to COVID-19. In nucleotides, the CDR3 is TGTGCCAGCAGGTCCGGGACAACTACCTATGGCTACACCTTC. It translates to CASRSGTTTYGYTF.